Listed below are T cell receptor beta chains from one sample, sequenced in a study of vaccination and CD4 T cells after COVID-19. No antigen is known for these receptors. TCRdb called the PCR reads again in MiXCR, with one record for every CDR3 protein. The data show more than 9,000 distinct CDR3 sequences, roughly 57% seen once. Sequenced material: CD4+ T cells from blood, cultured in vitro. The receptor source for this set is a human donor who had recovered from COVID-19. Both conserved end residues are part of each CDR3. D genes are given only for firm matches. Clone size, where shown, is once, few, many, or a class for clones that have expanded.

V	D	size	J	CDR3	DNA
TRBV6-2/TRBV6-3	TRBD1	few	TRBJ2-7	CASRQTGGYEQYF	TGTGCCAGCAGGCAGACAGGGGGCTACGAGCAGTACTTC
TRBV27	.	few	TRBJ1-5	CASRGGGQPQHF	TGTGCCAGCAGAGGGGGGGGTCAGCCCCAGCATTTT
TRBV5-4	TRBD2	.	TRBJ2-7	CASSTGTSAGEQYF	TGTGCCAGCAGCACAGGGACTAGCGCCGGCGAGCAGTACTTC
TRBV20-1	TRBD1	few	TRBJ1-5	CSANSGTGIQPQHF	TGCAGTGCAAACTCCGGGACAGGGATTCAGCCCCAGCATTTT
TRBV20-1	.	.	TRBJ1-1	CSARDRAGATEAFF	TGCAGTGCTAGAGATCGGGCAGGGGCCACTGAAGCTTTCTTT
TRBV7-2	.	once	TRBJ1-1	CASSLGSGKAEAFF	TGTGCCAGCAGCTTAGGGTCAGGGAAGGCTGAAGCTTTCTTT
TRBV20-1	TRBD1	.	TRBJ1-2	CSARDSGRQGDGYTF	TGCAGTGCTAGAGATTCCGGTCGACAGGGGGACGGCTACACCTTC
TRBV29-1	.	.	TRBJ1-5	CSVSTVGGPQHF	TGCAGCGTCTCTACGGTGGGGGGGCCCCAGCATTTT
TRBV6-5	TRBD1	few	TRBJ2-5	CASSYGTGEFETQYF	TGTGCCAGCAGTTACGGGACAGGGGAGTTTGAGACCCAGTACTTC
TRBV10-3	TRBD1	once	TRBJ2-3	CAIRKGTADTQYF	TGTGCCATCAGGAAAGGGACAGCAGATACGCAGTATTTT
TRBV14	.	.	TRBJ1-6	CASSQVSSPLHF	TGTGCCAGCAGCCAAGTATCTTCACCCCTCCACTTT
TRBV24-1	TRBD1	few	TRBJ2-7	CATSDGPGQGAYEQYF	TGTGCCACCAGTGACGGACCGGGACAGGGGGCGTACGAGCAGTACTTC
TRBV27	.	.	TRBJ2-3	CASSFQASADTQYF	TGTGCCAGCAGTTTTCAAGCTTCGGCCGATACGCAGTATTTT
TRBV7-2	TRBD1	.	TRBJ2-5	CASSLRWQGALETQYF	TGTGCCAGCAGCTTACGGTGGCAGGGGGCTCTGGAGACCCAGTACTTC
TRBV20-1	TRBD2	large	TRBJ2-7	CSAGLPLADHYEQYF	TGCAGTGCTGGACTCCCACTAGCGGACCACTACGAGCAGTACTTC
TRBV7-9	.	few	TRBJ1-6	CASSLDSSYNSPLHF	TGTGCCAGCAGCTTAGACAGCTCCTATAATTCACCCCTCCACTTT
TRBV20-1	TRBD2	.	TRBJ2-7	CSARVLSGTSSYEQYF	TGCAGTGCTAGAGTGCTGAGCGGGACTAGTTCTTACGAGCAGTACTTC
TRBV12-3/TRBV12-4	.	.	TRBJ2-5	CASSLAPETQYF	TGTGCCAGCAGTTTAGCGCCGGAGACCCAGTACTTC
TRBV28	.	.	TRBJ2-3	CASSSLDSLGNTDTQYF	TGTGCCAGCAGTTCACTCGACAGCCTAGGAAACACAGATACGCAGTATTTT
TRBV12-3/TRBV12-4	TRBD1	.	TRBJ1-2	CASSTRDRRGGYTF	TGTGCCAGCAGTACTCGGGACAGGAGGGGCGGCTACACCTTC
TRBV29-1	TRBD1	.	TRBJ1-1	CSADRGGTEAFF	TGCAGCGCAGACAGGGGGGGCACTGAAGCTTTCTTT
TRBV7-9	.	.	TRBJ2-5	CASSSRQYQETQYF	TGTGCCAGCAGCTCCCGACAGTACCAAGAGACCCAGTACTTC
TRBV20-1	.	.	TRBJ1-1	CSASDGQIEAFF	TGCAGTGCTAGTGATGGACAGATTGAAGCTTTCTTT
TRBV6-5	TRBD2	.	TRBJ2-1	CASSYRTGGTSGSYNEQFF	TGTGCCAGCAGTTACAGGACAGGGGGGACTAGCGGGAGCTACAATGAGCAGTTCTTC
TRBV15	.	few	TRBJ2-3	CATSRGSVDTQYF	TGTGCCACCAGCAGGGGGAGCGTGGATACGCAGTATTTT
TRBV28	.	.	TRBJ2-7	CASSLTGVSYEQYF	TGTGCCAGCAGTTTAACCGGGGTCTCCTACGAGCAGTACTTC
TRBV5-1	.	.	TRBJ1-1	CASSSRGENTEAFF	TGCGCCAGCAGCTCCCGGGGGGAGAACACTGAAGCTTTCTTT
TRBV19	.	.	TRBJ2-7	CASSVGRRGEQYF	TGTGCCAGTAGTGTAGGCAGGAGGGGCGAGCAGTACTTC
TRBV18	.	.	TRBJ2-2	CASSPLRAGELFF	.
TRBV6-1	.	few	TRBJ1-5	CASSENFWGQPQHF	TGTGCCAGCAGTGAAAATTTCTGGGGTCAGCCCCAGCATTTT
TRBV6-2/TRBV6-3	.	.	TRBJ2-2	CASRMRWDGTGELFF	TGTGCCAGCAGGATGAGGTGGGACGGCACCGGGGAGCTGTTTTTT
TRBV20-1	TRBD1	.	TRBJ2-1	CSARVMGQGGPNEQFF	TGCAGTGCTAGAGTTATGGGACAGGGAGGGCCCAATGAGCAGTTCTTC
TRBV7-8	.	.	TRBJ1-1	CASSLVFHNTEAFF	TGTGCCAGCAGCTTAGTGTTCCACAACACTGAAGCTTTCTTT
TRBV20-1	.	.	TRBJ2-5	CSGRGQETQYF	TGCAGTGGGCGGGGCCAAGAGACCCAGTACTTC
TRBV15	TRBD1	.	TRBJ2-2	CATSRAGTANTGELFF	TGTGCCACCAGCAGAGCCGGGACAGCGAACACCGGGGAGCTGTTTTTT
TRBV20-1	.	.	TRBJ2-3	CSARPTTSRYTDTQYF	TGCAGTGCCCGGCCAACAACTAGCCGCTACACAGATACGCAGTATTTT
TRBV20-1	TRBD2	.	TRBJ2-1	CSAPGLAGGNEQFF	TGCAGTGCTCCGGGACTAGCGGGAGGGAATGAGCAGTTCTTC
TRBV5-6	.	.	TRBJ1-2	CASSSSRAGLAWREGYTF	TGTGCCAGCAGCTCGTCAAGGGCAGGGCTAGCGTGGAGGGAGGGCTACACCTTC
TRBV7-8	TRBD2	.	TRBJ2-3	CASSLGTSGITDTQYF	TGTGCCAGCAGCTTAGGGACTAGCGGTATCACAGATACGCAGTATTTT
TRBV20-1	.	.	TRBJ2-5	CSARAWDPGRLTQYF	TGCAGTGCTAGAGCCTGGGACCCGGGGCGGTTGACCCAGTACTTC
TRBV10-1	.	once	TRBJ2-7	CASIPTQSSYEQYF	TGCGCCAGCATTCCTACACAGAGCTCCTACGAGCAGTACTTC
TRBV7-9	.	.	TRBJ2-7	CASSLRAGFLAESYEQYF	TGTGCCAGCAGCTTAAGGGCCGGGTTTTTGGCTGAATCTTACGAGCAGTACTTC
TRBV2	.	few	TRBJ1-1	CASSESGPMNTEAFF	TGTGCCAGCAGTGAATCAGGGCCAATGAACACTGAAGCTTTCTTT
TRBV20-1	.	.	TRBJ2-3	CSARGAFSADTQYF	TGCAGTGCTAGAGGGGCCTTCTCGGCAGATACGCAGTATTTT
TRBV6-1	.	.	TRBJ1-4	CASSRVWGEKLFF	TGTGCCAGCTCCCGGGTTTGGGGTGAAAAACTGTTTTTT
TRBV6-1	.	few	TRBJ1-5	CASSEGSVRRQPQHF	TGTGCCAGCAGTGAAGGGTCAGTTCGAAGGCAGCCCCAGCATTTT
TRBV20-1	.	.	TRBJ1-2	CSASPPEGSVYGYTF	TGCAGTGCTAGCCCGCCGGAAGGGTCCGTCTATGGCTACACCTTC